The 6 T cell receptor beta chains listed next were all sequenced from one sample in a study of blood T cell repertoires in COVID-19. This table comes from immunoSEQ multiplex PCR, and its TCRdb copy is limited to in-frame clones, with some not included. This table holds 50,000 to 60,000 clones, 88% found once. Input material: peripheral blood. The receptors stem from a man aged 55-75 years with active COVID-19.

The DNA of the CDR3 is TGTGCCAGCAGGGGGACAGGGCATCAGCCCCAGCATTTT. Its protein is CASRGTGHQPQHF. The genes are TRBV21-1 and TRBJ1-5; TRBD1 is taken as the D call from the table, unchecked against the DNA. TRBV21-1 is shown as a pseudogene. The CDR3 is 13 residues long.

The V gene is TRBV10-2, the J gene TRBJ2-7, with 9 bases fitting TRBD1. The CDR3 consists of 14 residues. V shed 5 bases, J shed 1 base, and the junction held 3 bases outside the gene matches. Germline-derived CDR1 and CDR2 are WSHSY and SAAADI. Written as DNA, the CDR3 is TGCGCCAGCAGTTCACAGGGGGCGTCCTACGAGCAGTACTTC. Translated: CASSSQGASYEQYF.

This clone was observed a single time. V usage is TRBV27 and J usage is TRBJ2-7; possibly TRBD2 for D (7 bases). V dropped 6 bases and J dropped 3 bases, with 27 bases sitting between them. Germline V lookup: CDR1 MNHEY, CDR2 SMNVEV (reference sequence). The length of the CDR3 is 18 residues. The CDR3 DNA follows: TGTGCCAGCAGGCCCAGCGGCCTGGGGGGCCGGGGGGTCTACGAGCAGTACTTC. Translating gives CASRPSGLGGRGVYEQYF.

The chain uses TRBV4-1 and TRBJ2-3, with 11 bases fitting TRBD2. The CDR3 loop spans 16 amino acids. Germline V gene data show CDR1 as MGHRA and CDR2 as YSYEKL. V lost 3 bases to trimming and J lost 5 bases; unmatched junction nucleotides: 7. CDR3 amino acids: CASSQFSGRAIDTQYF. CDR3 coding DNA: TGCGCCAGCAGCCAGTTTAGCGGGAGGGCCATAGATACGCAGTATTTT.

The chain links TRBV11-3 to TRBJ2-2, with a weak D call TRBD1 (6 bases). The V gene's germline CDR1 is SGHNT and CDR2 YENEEA. V was shortened by 5 bases and J by 5 bases, with 12 bases between the two germline ends. The CDR3 extends over 14 amino acids. This CDR3 reads CASSPDDRTGELFF. The CDR3 nucleotides are TGTGCCAGCAGCCCAGACGACAGGACCGGGGAGCTGTTTTTT.

J is TRBJ1-2 and V is TRBV11-3, with D maybe TRBD1 (6 bases). The ends were cut back, 5 bases at V and 1 base at J, with 8 bases in the middle. This CDR3 comprises 13 residues. CDR1 SGHNT and CDR2 YENEEA come from the germline V gene. The CDR3 region is CASSRQDNYGYTF. The CDR3 DNA reads TGTGCCAGCAGCCGACAGGATAACTATGGCTACACCTTC.